The present T cell receptor beta chain was sequenced within a study of a mutant IDH1 vaccine in newly diagnosed glioma. For the study at large: It was at week 35 that visit V12 occurred, and at week 47 that visit V13 did.

Noted time point: week 47, end of study. Doses consisted of 300 ug of mutant IDH1 20-mer peptide each, paired with topical imiquimod. Tumors from donors were new WHO grade 3 or 4 IDH1-mutant astrocytomas with ATRX loss. Profiling relied on immunoSEQ multiplex PCR, and the TCRdb table lists in-frame clones only, not all of them. Of around 60,000 clones in the sample, under 85% were seen once. To note about this clone: Its matching antigen is unknown.

Germline CDR1 reads SEHNR; CDR2 reads FQNEAQ (reference sequence). With V trimmed by 4 bases and J by 2 bases, 3 bases remained unmatched. This CDR3 region has 15 residues. Here the sequenced sample was PBMCs, taken from a glioma patient whose treatment included an IDH1 peptide vaccine. The chain employs TRBV7-9 and TRBJ1-5; TRBD1 aligns across 9 bases. The sequence was collected from a man younger than 40 with glioma. For the CDR3, the DNA is TGTGCCAGCAGCTGGGACAGGGTGGGCAATCAGCCCCAGCATTTT. Translated: CASSWDRVGNQPQHF.